Each of the 32 T cell receptor beta chains below was sequenced from the same sample in a study of T cells in tuberculosis. Data came from immunoSEQ multiplex PCR; TCRdb stores just in-frame clones and leaves some out. The sample consists of 30,000 to 35,000 clones, roughly 90% of them appearing once. The sample comprised PBMCs. The receptors were sampled from a donor between 10 and 35 years old with latent tuberculosis or without tuberculosis infection.

V and J are TRBV6-6 and TRBJ1-5; 8 nucleotides agree with TRBD1. The V segment lost 7 bases and the J segment 6 bases; nucleotides outside the gene matches: 5. The CDR3 is 13 residues long. CDR1 and CDR2 (germline): MNHNY, SVGAGI (reference sequence). CDR3 coding DNA: TGTGCCAGCAAGGACAGGGTAGGTCAGCCCCAGCATTTT. Translation gives CASKDRVGQPQHF.

The rearrangement joins TRBV7-6 to TRBJ2-1, with no clear D. CDR3 length equals 15 residues. The germline V and J ends were trimmed by 3 bases and 1 base, with 10 bases remaining between them. Germline CDR1 and CDR2: SGHVS and FNYEAQ. Here the CDR3 DNA reads TGTGCCAGCAGCTTTGCCGCGGTGTCCTACAATGAGCAGTTCTTC. Translated: CASSFAAVSYNEQFF.

The chain recombines TRBV4-3 with TRBJ2-1; D is undetermined. Germline CDR1 LGHNA, CDR2 YSLEER. V dropped 2 bases and J dropped 10 bases, with 9 bases sitting between them. This CDR3 has 12 amino acids. The CDR3 sequence is CASSQPSGEQFF. DNA for the CDR3: TGCGCCAGCAGCCAACCATCAGGCGAGCAGTTCTTC.

In DNA form, the CDR3 reads TGTGCCACCAGCAATCCCTCGACATGGCGTGAGCAGTTCTTC. As protein: CATSNPSTWREQFF. The V call is TRBV15, the J call TRBJ2-1; D unclear. Germline assignment: CDR1 LNHNV and CDR2 YYDKDF (reference sequence). V lost 4 bases and J lost 9, with 16 bases in between. The CDR3 covers 14 residues.

This chain uses TRBV7-2 with TRBJ2-3; D gene unclear. Germline assignment: CDR1 SGHTA and CDR2 FQGNSA. The CDR3 spans 16 residues. V lost 0 bases to trimming and J lost 2 bases, with 12 bases between them. The CDR3 DNA reads TGTGCCAGCAGCTTAGCAGGCGAGAGGTACACAGATACGCAGTATTTT. This translates into CASSLAGERYTDTQYF.

The V and J genes are TRBV27 and TRBJ1-2; 9 positions match TRBD1. The CDR3 consists of 16 residues. The J segment lost 8 bases and the V segment lost 5 bases, leaving 15 bases of the junction unmatched. Germline V lookup: CDR1 MNHEY, CDR2 SMNVEV (reference sequence). For the CDR3, the DNA is TGTGCCAGCAGTCCCACCGGGACAGGGACGAATCTCGGCTACACCTTC. Its translation is CASSPTGTGTNLGYTF.

The rearrangement links TRBV7-9 to TRBJ1-1; D unclear. Germline V gives CDR1 SEHNR, CDR2 FQNEAQ (reference sequence). The CDR3 totals 16 residues. V was shortened by 1 base and J by 0 bases, with 12 bases between the two germline ends. In DNA form, the CDR3 reads TGTGCCAGCAGCTTAGTTCTAGCAGGCCTGAACACTGAAGCTTTCTTT. It encodes CASSLVLAGLNTEAFF.

The chain uses TRBV7-2 and TRBJ2-3; D is ambiguous. Trimming pared 4 bases from V and 0 bases from J, leaving 11 bases between. CDR3 size: 15 residues. Per germline, CDR1 SGHTA and CDR2 FQGNSA. The CDR3 DNA is TGTGCCAGCAGCTCTAGGCGTACTAGCACAGATACGCAGTATTTT. Protein sequence: CASSSRRTSTDTQYF.

The chain uses TRBV18 and TRBJ2-3; D might be TRBD1 (7 bases). Germline V gene data show CDR1 as KGHSH and CDR2 as LQKENI. The CDR3 covers 13 residues. V lost 3 bases and J 4 bases, leaving 8 bases between the germline ends. CDR3 amino acids: CASSPRGADTQYF. The DNA of the CDR3 is TGTGCCAGCTCACCCAGGGGGGCAGATACGCAGTATTTT.

This clone was seen a single time. The chain recombines TRBV5-4 with TRBJ2-7; D is possibly TRBD1 (6 bases). This CDR3 has 14 residues. Germline V gene lookup returns CDR1 SGHNT and CDR2 YYREEE (reference sequence). Trimming took 4 bases from V and 5 from J, leaving 16 bases between them. CDR3 protein: CASSPQGREDEQYF. The CDR3 DNA follows: TGTGCCAGCAGCCCACAGGGAAGGGAAGACGAGCAGTACTTC.

DNA of the CDR3: TGTGCCTGGAGTGTACCCTTGGCGGATAACTATGGCTACACCTTC. It yields the protein CAWSVPLADNYGYTF. The chain joins TRBV30 to TRBJ1-2; no clear D. This CDR3 comprises 15 residues. Trimming took 0 bases from V and 1 from J, leaving 12 bases between them. Germline lookup yields CDR1 GTSNPN and CDR2 SVGIG (reference sequence).

This clone was seen only once. The chain uses TRBV28 and TRBJ2-3; perhaps TRBD1 as D (5 bases). This CDR3 has 14 residues. Germline-derived CDR1 and CDR2 are MDHEN and SYDVKM. V gave up 5 bases and J gave up 9 bases, with 18 bases separating them. CDR3 loop: CASSPQAPGRTQYF. CDR3 nucleotide sequence: TGTGCCAGCAGTCCTCAAGCCCCAGGGCGGACGCAGTATTTT.

The chain is built from TRBV5-1 and TRBJ2-7; 7 bases are shared with TRBD2. Germline V gene lookup returns CDR1 SGHRS and CDR2 YFSETQ. CDR3 length: 16 residues. The junction had 15 bases not matched to a gene; V was cut back by 2 bases and J by 7 bases. CDR3 protein: CASSFGDYWEGGEQYF. The CDR3 DNA reads as TGCGCCAGCAGCTTTGGGGACTATTGGGAGGGTGGAGAGCAGTACTTC.

This clone was recorded a few times. The chain combines TRBV15 with TRBJ2-7; 8 nucleotides align to TRBD1. V lost 3 bases and J lost 5; bases outside the gene matches: 9. The CDR3 sequence is 15 residues long. Germline V gene data show CDR1 as LNHNV and CDR2 as YYDKDF (reference sequence). CDR3 nucleotide sequence: TGTGCCACCAGCAGGGGTAGACAGGGGAACAACGAGCAGTACTTC. Translated, it gives CATSRGRQGNNEQYF.

The chain employs TRBV7-6 and TRBJ2-3; 7 nucleotides match TRBD2. Trimming cost V 1 base and J 4 bases; bases outside gene matches: 5. The CDR3 consists of 15 residues. In germline, CDR1 is SGHVS, CDR2 FNYEAQ. DNA of the CDR3: TGTGCCAGCAGCTTAGATGGACTAGGGGCAGATACGCAGTATTTT. Protein product: CASSLDGLGADTQYF.

This chain connects TRBV5-6 to TRBJ2-7; D remains unclear. Trimming took off 4 bases at V and 3 bases at J, with 8 bases between the two ends. The CDR3 is 12 amino acids. The germline gives CDR1 SGHDT, CDR2 YYEEEE. As DNA, the CDR3 is TGTGCCAGCAGCCAAAGTAGCTACGAGCAGTACTTC. Its translation: CASSQSSYEQYF.

The chain recombines TRBV6-5 with TRBJ2-7; 7 bases agree with TRBD1. The trim removed 0 bases at V and 4 bases at J, leaving 9 bases unmatched. The CDR3 sequence is 16 residues long. Germline CDR1 and CDR2: MNHEY and SVGAGI. For the CDR3, the DNA is TGTGCCAGCAGTTACTCGAACACAGGGGCGACGTACGAGCAGTACTTC. As protein: CASSYSNTGATYEQYF.

The J gene is TRBJ2-7, the V gene TRBV18; 10 bases are shared with TRBD2. V was clipped by 4 bases and J by 6 bases; unmatched bases: 12. Looked up from germline, CDR1 is KGHSH and CDR2 is LQKENI. This CDR3 has 16 amino acids. The CDR3 reads CASSLPVGSGRSEQYF. CDR3 nucleotides: TGTGCCAGCTCACTCCCCGTGGGTAGCGGGAGGAGCGAGCAGTACTTC.

The chain joins TRBV10-2 to TRBJ2-1, with D hard to call. CDR3 size: 13 residues. CDR1 is WSHSY, CDR2 SAAADI, per germline. Trimming shortened V by 8 bases and J by 4 bases, and 12 bases separated the two germline ends. CDR3: CASHAGSYNEQFF. The CDR3 nucleotides are TGCGCCAGCCATGCTGGCAGTTACAATGAGCAGTTCTTC.

The chain links TRBV11-2 to TRBJ2-7; D is possibly TRBD2 (6 bases). Looked up from germline, CDR1 is SGHAT and CDR2 is FQNNGV. The CDR3 sequence is 15 residues long. Trimming pared 5 bases from V and 4 bases from J, leaving 18 bases between. CDR3 amino acids: CASSPVKGAGYEQYF. The CDR3 coding sequence is TGTGCCAGCAGCCCCGTGAAAGGCGCGGGATACGAGCAGTACTTC.

The chain recombines TRBV6-5 with TRBJ1-1, with D possibly matching TRBD1 (6 bases). The V end lost 1 base, the J end lost 0 bases, and 9 bases lay between the germline ends. CDR3 length: 15 residues. Germline CDR1 and CDR2: MNHEY and SVGAGI. Written as DNA, the CDR3 is TGTGCCAGCAGTTACTGGGAGGGGGTGAACACTGAAGCTTTCTTT. Residues: CASSYWEGVNTEAFF.

V is TRBV9 and J is TRBJ1-3; D is unclear. Trimming stripped 4 bases from V and 8 bases from J, with 10 bases between. This CDR3 contains 12 residues. CDR1 SGDLS and CDR2 YYNGEE come from the germline V gene. The chain's CDR3 is CASSFYRDTIYF. Written as DNA, the CDR3 is TGTGCCAGCAGCTTCTACAGAGACACCATATATTTT.

The chain couples TRBV18 to TRBJ2-7; the match to TRBD1 covers 10 bases. Germline CDR1 and CDR2: KGHSH and LQKENI. The length of the CDR3 is 15 residues. After removal of 0 bases from V and 5 bases from J, the junction contained 4 bases not matched to a gene. In DNA, the CDR3 is TGTGCCAGCTCACCACCCTCGACAGGGGGCAACGAGCAGTACTTC. Its translation is CASSPPSTGGNEQYF.

The chain carries TRBV11-3 and TRBJ2-3, with D possibly matching TRBD1 (6 bases). Looked up from germline, CDR1 is SGHNT and CDR2 is YENEEA. Trimming pared 5 bases from V and 2 bases from J, leaving 11 bases between. CDR3 length equals 14 residues. The CDR3 region is CASSPGQNTDTQYF. In DNA form, the CDR3 reads TGTGCCAGCAGCCCCGGACAGAACACAGATACGCAGTATTTT.

This clone appeared a single time. At one boundary the junction diverges from the germline segment, which might be a read error. The chain recombines TRBV6-1 with TRBJ2-3; tentatively, D is TRBD1 or TRBD2 (5 bases each). The CDR3 has 15 amino acids. Germline V gene lookup returns CDR1 MNHNS and CDR2 SASEGT. CDR3 sequence: CASSEGAGSTDTQYF. CDR3 DNA sequence: TGTGCCAGCAGCGAAGGGGCGGGTAGCACAGATACGCAGTATTTT.

This chain connects TRBV6-4 to TRBJ2-7; D gene ambiguous. The CDR3 has 12 residues. The germline V gene has CDR1 MRHNA and CDR2 SNTAGT. Between the trimmed V and J ends, which lost 3 bases and 3 bases, there was a span of 6 bases. In DNA form, the CDR3 reads TGTGCCAGCAGTGATCCCAGCTACGAGCAGTACTTC. It encodes CASSDPSYEQYF.

V gene TRBV29-1 combines with J gene TRBJ2-7; 8 bases align to TRBD2. This CDR3 region has 14 residues. The junction had 9 bases not matched to a gene; V was cut back by 4 bases and J by 4 bases. Germline V CDR1 and CDR2: SQVTM, ANQGSEA. CDR3 protein: CSVGTGGRIYEQYF. The CDR3 coding sequence is TGCAGCGTTGGAACGGGCGGGAGGATTTACGAGCAGTACTTC.

The CDR3 loop is CASSLGAAQYF. Here the CDR3 DNA reads TGTGCCAGCAGTTTAGGAGCGGCTCAGTACTTC. This chain uses TRBV28 with TRBJ2-7; a weak D match, TRBD2 (5 bases). In germline, CDR1 is MDHEN, CDR2 SYDVKM. This CDR3 comprises 11 residues. The V gene lost 2 bases and the J gene lost 10 bases, with 9 bases spanning the gap.

The chain uses TRBV7-6 and TRBJ2-5; D ambiguous. Germline CDR1 and CDR2: SGHVS and FNYEAQ. The CDR3 is made up of 15 amino acids. V was pared by 4 bases and J by 5 bases, with 17 bases between. In nucleotides, the CDR3 is TGTGCCAGCAGCTCCGACGGAGTCCTTGGGGAGACCCAGTACTTC. It codes for CASSSDGVLGETQYF.

This rearrangement joins TRBV6-5 to TRBJ2-3, with 7 positions matching TRBD2. The CDR3 has 15 amino acids. Losses at the gene ends were 4 bases for V and 0 bases for J; bases not matched to a gene: 4. The germline V gene encodes CDR1 MNHEY and CDR2 SVGAGI. The CDR3 bases are TGTGCCAGCAGTTGGCTGCGGGGGAGCACAGATACGCAGTATTTT. It encodes CASSWLRGSTDTQYF.

This sequence joins TRBV5-1 and TRBJ1-4; a possible D gene is TRBD1 (5 bases). The V end was cut by 0 bases, the J end by 8 bases, with 11 bases between. The CDR3 is 14 amino acids. Germline V gene lookup returns CDR1 SGHRS and CDR2 YFSETQ. In DNA form, the CDR3 reads TGCGCCAGCAGCTTGGATACGGGGGTGGAAAAACTGTTTTTT. Protein product: CASSLDTGVEKLFF.

The V call is TRBV28, the J call TRBJ2-5; 10 bases map to TRBD1. Germline assignment: CDR1 MDHEN and CDR2 SYDVKM. The trim removed 4 bases at V and 1 base at J, leaving 0 bases unmatched. The CDR3 consists of 14 residues. In DNA, the CDR3 is TGTGCCAGCAGTTGGGACAGGGGCCAAGAGACCCAGTACTTC. Translated, it gives CASSWDRGQETQYF.